This T cell receptor (beta chain) was identified in a study of T cell responses to AZD1222 COVID-19 vaccine. Findings of the study overall: Only a handful of AZD1222 recipients tested seropositive at baseline. Receipt of two AZD1222 doses was followed by a rise in Spike-specific TCR breadth and depth. Donor demographics were predominantly white British with a female majority; clonal diversity may be underestimated.

Profiling relied on immunoSEQ multiplex PCR, and the TCRdb table lists in-frame clones only, not all of them. The sample records tens of thousands of clones, roughly 82% being singletons. As regards this clone: The antigen is undetermined.

The CDR3 runs 15 residues. Germline values: CDR1 KGHSH, CDR2 LQKENI. J gave up 3 bases and V 3 bases, and 7 bases lay outside the gene matches. The chain is built from TRBV18 and TRBJ1-1; 7 bases agree with TRBD1. This TCR came from an adult in good health. The source material was peripheral blood, sampled on day 0 of AZD1222 vaccination. CDR3 in DNA: TGTGCCAGCTCACCCAGACAGGGAGGGGACACTGAAGCTTTCTTT. Amino acids: CASSPRQGGDTEAFF.